A single sample is the source of the 4 T cell receptor beta chains below, sequenced in a study of T cells after yellow fever vaccination (dated by TCRdb to between 2018 and 2021). Library construction relied on 5' RACE. Sequencer: Illumina HiSeq 2500. Using fastp at Q25 and MiXCR, TCRdb reprocessed the public reads and kept productive beta chains. Identical CDR3 proteins give one entry, which carries the most common genes and DNA. This sample is represented by about 510,000 distinct CDR3 sequences; 21% of them were singletons. Around 16% of the sample is held by the ten biggest clonotypes. The treatment or condition label corresponds to: live attenuated yellow fever vaccine strain. The sample was PBMCs, taken approximately 20 days after the first yellow fever vaccination. The receptors here all came from a man aged 18 to 29 who received the YFV17D yellow fever vaccine.

This chain uses TRBV27 with TRBJ2-2, with D tentatively TRBD2 (6 bases). Trimming removed 3 bases from V and 4 bases from J, with 9 bases in between. Germline loops: CDR1 MNHEY, CDR2 SMNVEV (reference sequence). This CDR3 spans 14 amino acids. The CDR3 spells CASSFYGGTGELFF. The CDR3 nucleotides are TGTGCCAGCAGTTTCTACGGGGGCACCGGGGAGCTGTTTTTT.

This clonotype was recorded at least ten times. The chain is built from TRBV6-5 and TRBJ1-6; D perhaps matches TRBD1 (5 bases). Germline assignment: CDR1 MNHEY and CDR2 SVGAGI. The CDR3 is 13 amino acids. The V end lost 9 bases, the J end lost 9 bases, and 15 bases lay between the germline ends. CDR3 sequence: CASRVGVSSPLHF. Written as DNA, the CDR3 is TGTGCCAGTCGGGTAGGGGTGAGTTCACCCCTCCACTTT.

The CDR3, as DNA: TGTGCCAGCAGCTTAGCGGCAGGTAGCAATCAGCCCCAGCATTTT. Translation: CASSLAAGSNQPQHF. This chain connects TRBV7-6 to TRBJ1-5; no reliable D call. V was cut by 0 bases and J by 0 bases, with 6 bases left in between. CDR3 size: 15 residues. The V gene's germline CDR1 is SGHVS and CDR2 FNYEAQ. Looking up the rest from reference TRBV7-6 and TRBJ1-5 gives the full variable domain: GAGVSQSPRYKVTKRGQDVALRCDPISGHVSLYWYRQALGQGPEFLTYFNYEAQQDKSGLPNDRFSAERPEGSISTLTIQRTEQRDSAMYRCASSLAAGSNQPQHFGDGTRLSIL.

The chain joins TRBV7-6 to TRBJ1-2, with TRBD1 as a possible D gene (6 bases). The CDR3 has 14 residues. V shed 5 bases and J shed 4 bases, with 14 bases lying between them. Germline CDR1 SGHVS, CDR2 FNYEAQ. The CDR3 DNA reads as TGTGCCAGCAGCCCTACAGGGAATTCCTATGGCTACACCTTC. Protein product: CASSPTGNSYGYTF.